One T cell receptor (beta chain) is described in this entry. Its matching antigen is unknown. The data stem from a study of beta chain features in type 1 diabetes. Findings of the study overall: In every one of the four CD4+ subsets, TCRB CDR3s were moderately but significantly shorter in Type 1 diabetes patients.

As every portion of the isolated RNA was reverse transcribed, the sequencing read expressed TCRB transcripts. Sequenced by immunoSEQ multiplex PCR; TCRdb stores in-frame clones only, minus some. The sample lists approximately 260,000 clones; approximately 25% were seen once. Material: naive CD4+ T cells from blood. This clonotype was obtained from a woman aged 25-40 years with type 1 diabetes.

CDR3 DNA sequence: TGCAGCCGGGGGAGGGGCCACGAGCAGTACTTC. Amino acid sequence: CSRGRGHEQYF. The rearrangement joins TRBV29-1 to TRBJ2-7; TRBD2 agrees at 7 bases. With V trimmed by 8 bases and J by 5 bases, 6 bases remained unmatched. Germline V lookup: CDR1 SQVTM, CDR2 ANQGSEA. The CDR3 spans 11 residues.